This TCR beta chain derives from a study of T cells after yellow fever vaccination. Study-wide context: Low-cell-number fractions were prepared with SMART-Seq v4 Ultra Low Input.

As concerns this clonotype: The antigen is unknown.

The study's findings and limits: In FACS-sorted repertoires, abundant clonotypes from the bulk population could appear as contaminants. Most clones from primary vaccination were detected again post-booster (around 95% CD4, about 88% CD8).

For TCR, cDNA came from 5'RACE template switching, which added a universal primer site and UMIs. Via MiXCR, TCRdb re-called the 5' RACE reads, giving one row per CDR3 protein. The sample lists approximately 350,000 distinct CDR3 sequences; 9.5% to 13% were seen once. The length of the CDR3 is 19 residues. CDR1 is SGHRS, CDR2 YFSETQ, per germline. Trimming stripped 4 bases from V and 4 bases from J, with 28 bases between. This specimen consisted of PBMCs, obtained on the day of the first yellow fever vaccination. This TCR derives from a man younger than 35 who received the YFV17D yellow fever vaccine. The chain uses TRBV5-1 and TRBJ2-3; tentative D call: TRBD2 (7 bases). The DNA for the CDR3 is TGCGCCAGCAGCGAACTCATGGGGGGGGGCCGGGTCGATGCAGATACGCAGTATTTT. Its translation: CASSELMGGGRVDADTQYF.